The rows below give T cell receptor beta chains drawn from one sample of a study of a mutant IDH1 vaccine in newly diagnosed glioma. Method: immunoSEQ multiplex PCR; TCRdb's copy keeps in-frame clones and lacks some. The sample includes approximately 50,000 clones, 87% of them seen just once. These receptors have no identified antigens. The sequenced sample was PBMCs, obtained from a glioma patient whose treatment included an IDH1 peptide vaccine. The source is a man in his forties with glioma. The CDR3 runs from the conserved cysteine through the conserved F or W. Each record gives: V gene, D gene, J gene, clone size, CDR3 DNA, CDR3 protein. A D gene is named only where the DNA matches it firmly. A row's size may be missing; if present it is once, few, many or a size class.

V gene: TRBV15
D gene: TRBD2
J gene: TRBJ2-1
clone size: NA
CDR3 DNA: TGTGCCACCAGCAGAGTCGGAGCGGGAGGACTCAATGAGCAGTTCTTC
CDR3 protein: CATSRVGAGGLNEQFF

V gene: TRBV19
D gene: TRBD1
J gene: TRBJ2-1
clone size: NA
CDR3 DNA: TGTGCCAGTACCTCGACAGGGATCCATGAGCAGTTCTTC
CDR3 protein: CASTSTGIHEQFF

V gene: TRBV14
D gene: NA
J gene: TRBJ2-7
clone size: NA
CDR3 DNA: TGTGCCAGCAGCCCACGAGGGGACTACGAGCAGTACTTC
CDR3 protein: CASSPRGDYEQYF

V gene: TRBV5-1
D gene: NA
J gene: TRBJ1-5
clone size: NA
CDR3 DNA: TGCGCCAGCAGCTTGTTTAGCAATCAGCCCCAGCATTTT
CDR3 protein: CASSLFSNQPQHF

V gene: TRBV19
D gene: NA
J gene: TRBJ1-4
clone size: NA
CDR3 DNA: TGTGCCAGATGCTTCTTTGGCCATGAAAAACTGTTTTTT
CDR3 protein: CARCFFGHEKLFF

V gene: TRBV6-5
D gene: NA
J gene: TRBJ1-2
clone size: NA
CDR3 DNA: TGTGCCAGCAGACACGACAGAAACTATGGCTACACCTTC
CDR3 protein: CASRHDRNYGYTF

V gene: TRBV7-6
D gene: NA
J gene: TRBJ2-7
clone size: once
CDR3 DNA: TGTGCCAGCAGCTTAGCTGCGACGCTCGGGGAGCAGTACTTC
CDR3 protein: CASSLAATLGEQYF

V gene: TRBV18
D gene: NA
J gene: TRBJ2-5
clone size: NA
CDR3 DNA: TGTGCCAGCTCACCCCGGACGGGACAAGAGACCCAGTACTTC
CDR3 protein: CASSPRTGQETQYF

V gene: TRBV7-6
D gene: TRBD2
J gene: TRBJ2-7
clone size: few
CDR3 DNA: TGTGCCAGCAGCCGCGCGGGAGGAGGGGACGAGCAGTACTTC
CDR3 protein: CASSRAGGGDEQYF

V gene: TRBV27
D gene: TRBD2
J gene: TRBJ2-1
clone size: NA
CDR3 DNA: TGTGCCAGCAGTTTACATGCCAGCGGGAGCACCTACAATGAGCAGTTCTTC
CDR3 protein: CASSLHASGSTYNEQFF

V gene: TRBV6-1
D gene: NA
J gene: TRBJ1-3
clone size: few
CDR3 DNA: TGTGCCAGCAGGTGGGACATCAGTTCTGGAAACACCATATATTTT
CDR3 protein: CASRWDISSGNTIYF

V gene: TRBV29-1
D gene: TRBD1
J gene: TRBJ1-1
clone size: few
CDR3 DNA: TGCAGCGCGCGACAGGGGATGGATGAAGCTTTCTTT
CDR3 protein: CSARQGMDEAFF

V gene: TRBV9
D gene: TRBD1
J gene: TRBJ2-5
clone size: NA
CDR3 DNA: TGTGCCAGCAGCGTAGAAGACAGGGGGCAAAAGACCCAGTACTTC
CDR3 protein: CASSVEDRGQKTQYF

V gene: TRBV6-4
D gene: NA
J gene: TRBJ2-1
clone size: NA
CDR3 DNA: TGTGCCAGCAGTACCATCCCGGGTAACAATGAGCAGTTCTTC
CDR3 protein: CASSTIPGNNEQFF

V gene: TRBV27
D gene: NA
J gene: TRBJ2-7
clone size: NA
CDR3 DNA: TGTGCCAGCAGTCCCTCTTGGGGGGCTTTTTACGAGCAGTACTTC
CDR3 protein: CASSPSWGAFYEQYF

V gene: TRBV20-1
D gene: NA
J gene: TRBJ2-7
clone size: NA
CDR3 DNA: TGCAGTGCTTCCCGTTACGAGCAGTACTTC
CDR3 protein: CSASRYEQYF

V gene: TRBV2
D gene: NA
J gene: TRBJ1-1
clone size: few
CDR3 DNA: TGTGCCAGCGACCGGGCGGGGGACACTGAAGCTTTCTTT
CDR3 protein: CASDRAGDTEAFF

V gene: TRBV11-2
D gene: TRBD1
J gene: TRBJ2-7
clone size: few
CDR3 DNA: TGTGCCAGCAGCACAGGGGGCGAGCAGTACTTC
CDR3 protein: CASSTGGEQYF

V gene: TRBV6-1
D gene: NA
J gene: TRBJ2-1
clone size: NA
CDR3 DNA: TGTGCCACTAGGAGGGCGGGTACGCAATACAATGAGCAGTTCTTC
CDR3 protein: CATRRAGTQYNEQFF

V gene: TRBV29-1
D gene: TRBD2
J gene: TRBJ2-1
clone size: NA
CDR3 DNA: TGCAGCGTTGAGCCGGGGGGCAATGAGCAGTTCTTC
CDR3 protein: CSVEPGGNEQFF

V gene: TRBV2
D gene: TRBD2
J gene: TRBJ2-7
clone size: NA
CDR3 DNA: TGTGCCAGCGCTAGCGGGACAGTCTACGAGCAGTACTTC
CDR3 protein: CASASGTVYEQYF

V gene: TRBV5-8
D gene: NA
J gene: TRBJ1-2
clone size: NA
CDR3 DNA: TGTGCCAGCAGCTGGGGCTACACCTTC
CDR3 protein: CASSWGYTF

V gene: TRBV18
D gene: NA
J gene: TRBJ2-7
clone size: NA
CDR3 DNA: TGTGCCAGCTCACAACGAGACAAGTACGAGCAGTACTTC
CDR3 protein: CASSQRDKYEQYF

V gene: TRBV11-2
D gene: NA
J gene: TRBJ1-4
clone size: NA
CDR3 DNA: TGTGCCAGCAGCTTAAATGCAGGGAAAACTAATGAAAAACTGTTTTTT
CDR3 protein: CASSLNAGKTNEKLFF

V gene: TRBV27
D gene: NA
J gene: TRBJ2-3
clone size: NA
CDR3 DNA: TGTGCCAGCAGTCTCAGATACAGAACAGATACGCAGTATTTT
CDR3 protein: CASSLRYRTDTQYF

V gene: TRBV5-1
D gene: TRBD1
J gene: TRBJ1-3
clone size: NA
CDR3 DNA: TGCGCCAGCAGCCCAACCTCAGGGGGCGTCTCTGGAAACACCATATATTTT
CDR3 protein: CASSPTSGGVSGNTIYF

V gene: TRBV2
D gene: TRBD2
J gene: TRBJ2-7
clone size: NA
CDR3 DNA: TGTGCCAGCAGGGGGGGGACGCTTCTAGCGGGAGGGCGCTACGAGCAGTACTTC
CDR3 protein: CASRGGTLLAGGRYEQYF

V gene: TRBV7-3
D gene: TRBD2
J gene: TRBJ2-3
clone size: NA
CDR3 DNA: TGTGCCAGCAGCTTAGGAACTAGCGGGAGGTCTTTCTCAGATACGCAGTATTTT
CDR3 protein: CASSLGTSGRSFSDTQYF

V gene: TRBV19
D gene: TRBD1
J gene: TRBJ1-1
clone size: NA
CDR3 DNA: TGTGCCAGTAGTATCACAGGGGCAGGGTCAACTGAAGCTTTCTTT
CDR3 protein: CASSITGAGSTEAFF

V gene: TRBV10-3
D gene: TRBD1
J gene: TRBJ1-1
clone size: NA
CDR3 DNA: TGTGCCATCAGTGAGGGGGACAGAGTGAACACTGAAGCTTTCTTT
CDR3 protein: CAISEGDRVNTEAFF

V gene: TRBV10-3
D gene: TRBD2
J gene: TRBJ2-1
clone size: NA
CDR3 DNA: TGTGCCATCAGCCCGGGACTAGCGGCCTACAATGAGCAGTTCTTC
CDR3 protein: CAISPGLAAYNEQFF

V gene: TRBV5-1
D gene: TRBD1
J gene: TRBJ2-5
clone size: NA
CDR3 DNA: TGCGCCAGCAGCCGGAGACAGGGGGCTGGAGAGACCCAGTACTTC
CDR3 protein: CASSRRQGAGETQYF

V gene: TRBV29-1
D gene: NA
J gene: TRBJ1-1
clone size: few
CDR3 DNA: TGCAGCACCGAGGGGAACACTGAAGCTTTCTTT
CDR3 protein: CSTEGNTEAFF

V gene: TRBV2
D gene: TRBD1
J gene: TRBJ2-1
clone size: NA
CDR3 DNA: TGTGCCAGCAGCGGGGACAGTGTTGAGCAGTTCTTC
CDR3 protein: CASSGDSVEQFF

V gene: TRBV5-1
D gene: TRBD2
J gene: TRBJ2-7
clone size: NA
CDR3 DNA: TGCGCCAGCTCGGGACTAGACTCAAGCGAGCAGTACTTC
CDR3 protein: CASSGLDSSEQYF

V gene: TRBV6-1
D gene: NA
J gene: TRBJ1-2
clone size: NA
CDR3 DNA: TGTGCCAGCACTGATGCAGGGAAGGGCTACACCTTC
CDR3 protein: CASTDAGKGYTF